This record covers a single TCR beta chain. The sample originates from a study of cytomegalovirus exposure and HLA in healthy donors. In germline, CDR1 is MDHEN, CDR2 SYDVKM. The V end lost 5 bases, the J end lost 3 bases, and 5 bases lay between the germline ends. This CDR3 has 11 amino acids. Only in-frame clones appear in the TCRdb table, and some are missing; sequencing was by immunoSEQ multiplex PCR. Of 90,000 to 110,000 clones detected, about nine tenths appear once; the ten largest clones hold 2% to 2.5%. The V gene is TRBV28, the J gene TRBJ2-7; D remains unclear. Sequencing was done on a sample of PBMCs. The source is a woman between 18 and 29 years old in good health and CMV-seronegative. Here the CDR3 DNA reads TGTGCCAGCAGTCGAGGCTACGAGCAGTACTTC. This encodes CASSRGYEQYF.